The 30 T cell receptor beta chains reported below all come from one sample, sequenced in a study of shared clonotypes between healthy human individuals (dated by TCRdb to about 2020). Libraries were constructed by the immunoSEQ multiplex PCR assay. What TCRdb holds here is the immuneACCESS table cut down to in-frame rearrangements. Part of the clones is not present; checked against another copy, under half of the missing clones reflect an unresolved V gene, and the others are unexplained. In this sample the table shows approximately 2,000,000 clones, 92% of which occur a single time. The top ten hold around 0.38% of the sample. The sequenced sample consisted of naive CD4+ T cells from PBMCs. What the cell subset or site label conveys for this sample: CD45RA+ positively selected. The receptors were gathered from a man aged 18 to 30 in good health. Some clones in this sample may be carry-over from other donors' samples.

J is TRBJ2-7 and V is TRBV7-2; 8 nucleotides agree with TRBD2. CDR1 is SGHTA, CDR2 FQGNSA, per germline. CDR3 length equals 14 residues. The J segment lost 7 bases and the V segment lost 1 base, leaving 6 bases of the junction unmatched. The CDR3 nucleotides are TGTGCCAGCAGCTTAGTTACTAGCGGCCGGGAGCAGTACTTC. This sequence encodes CASSLVTSGREQYF.

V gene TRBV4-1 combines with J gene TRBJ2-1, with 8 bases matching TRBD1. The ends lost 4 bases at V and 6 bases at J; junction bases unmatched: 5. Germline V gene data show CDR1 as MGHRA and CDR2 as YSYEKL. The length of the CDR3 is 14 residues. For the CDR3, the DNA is TGCGCCAGCAGCCGGACAGGGCCTGGCAATGAGCAGTTCTTC. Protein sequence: CASSRTGPGNEQFF.

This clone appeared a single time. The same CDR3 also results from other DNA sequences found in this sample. The CDR3 loop is CASSLLGSGANVLTF. CDR3 in DNA: TGTGCCAGCAGCTTACTGGGGTCTGGGGCCAACGTCCTGACTTTC. The chain combines TRBV7-3 with TRBJ2-6; D is ambiguous. The V end was cut by 2 bases, the J end by 1 base, with 6 bases between. The CDR3 sequence is 15 residues long. The V gene's germline CDR1 is SGHTA and CDR2 FQGTGA.

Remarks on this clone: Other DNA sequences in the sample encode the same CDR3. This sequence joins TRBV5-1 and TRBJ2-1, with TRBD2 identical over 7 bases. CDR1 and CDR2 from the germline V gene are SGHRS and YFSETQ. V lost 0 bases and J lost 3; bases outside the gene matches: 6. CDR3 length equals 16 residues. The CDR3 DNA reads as TGCGCCAGCAGCTTGGCCGCTAGCGGACTCTACAATGAGCAGTTCTTC. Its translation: CASSLAASGLYNEQFF.

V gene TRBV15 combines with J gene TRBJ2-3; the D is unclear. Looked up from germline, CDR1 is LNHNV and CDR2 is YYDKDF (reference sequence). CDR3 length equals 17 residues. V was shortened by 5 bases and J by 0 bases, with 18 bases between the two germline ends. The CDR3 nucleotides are TGTGCCACCAGCCCCCAGCCGTTAAGGGCTAGCACAGATACGCAGTATTTT. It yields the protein CATSPQPLRASTDTQYF.

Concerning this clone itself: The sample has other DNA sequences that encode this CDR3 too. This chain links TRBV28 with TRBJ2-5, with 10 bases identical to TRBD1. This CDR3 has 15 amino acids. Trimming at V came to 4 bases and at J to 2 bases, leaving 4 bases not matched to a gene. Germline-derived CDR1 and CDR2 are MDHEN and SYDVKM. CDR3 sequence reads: CASSSGQGPQETQYF. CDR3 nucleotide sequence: TGTGCCAGCAGTTCGGGACAGGGGCCACAAGAGACCCAGTACTTC.

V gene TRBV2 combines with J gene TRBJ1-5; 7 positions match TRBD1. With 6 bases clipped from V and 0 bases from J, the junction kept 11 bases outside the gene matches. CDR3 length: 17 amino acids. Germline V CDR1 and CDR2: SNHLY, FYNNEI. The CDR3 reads CASRGLGTVYSNQPQHF. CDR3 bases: TGTGCCAGCAGGGGGCTCGGGACAGTCTATAGCAATCAGCCCCAGCATTTT. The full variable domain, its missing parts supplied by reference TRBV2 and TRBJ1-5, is EPEVTQTPSHQVTQMGQEVILRCVPISNHLYFYWYRQILGQKVEFLVSFYNNEISEKSEIFDDQFSVERPDGSNFTLKIRSTKLEDSAMYFCASRGLGTVYSNQPQHFGDGTRLSIL.

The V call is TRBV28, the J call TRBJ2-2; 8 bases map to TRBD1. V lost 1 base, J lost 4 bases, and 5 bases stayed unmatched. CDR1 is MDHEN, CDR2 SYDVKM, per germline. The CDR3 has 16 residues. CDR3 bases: TGTGCCAGCAGTTTATTGGGTACAGGGGGCACCGGGGAGCTGTTTTTT. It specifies CASSLLGTGGTGELFF.

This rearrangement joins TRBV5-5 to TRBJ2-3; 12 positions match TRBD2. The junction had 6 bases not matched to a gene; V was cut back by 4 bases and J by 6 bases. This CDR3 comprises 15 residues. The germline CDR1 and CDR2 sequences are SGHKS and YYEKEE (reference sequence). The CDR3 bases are TGTGCCAGCAGCCGGACTAGCGGGGAAGCGGATACGCAGTATTTT. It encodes CASSRTSGEADTQYF.

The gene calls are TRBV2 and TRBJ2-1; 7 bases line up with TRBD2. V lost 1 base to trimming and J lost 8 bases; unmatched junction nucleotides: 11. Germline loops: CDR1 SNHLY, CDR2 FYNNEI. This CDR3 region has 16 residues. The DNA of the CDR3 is TGTGCCAGCAGTGAAGGTGTCCAGCGGGATCATGATGAGCAGTTCTTC. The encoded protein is CASSEGVQRDHDEQFF.

The chain's CDR3 is CASRIGSSYEQYF. Written as DNA, the CDR3 is TGTGCCAGCAGGATTGGGTCCTCCTACGAGCAGTACTTC. The chain joins TRBV28 to TRBJ2-7, with D uncertain. CDR3 length: 13 residues. Germline lookup yields CDR1 MDHEN and CDR2 SYDVKM. Trimming pared 6 bases from V and 0 bases from J, leaving 9 bases between.

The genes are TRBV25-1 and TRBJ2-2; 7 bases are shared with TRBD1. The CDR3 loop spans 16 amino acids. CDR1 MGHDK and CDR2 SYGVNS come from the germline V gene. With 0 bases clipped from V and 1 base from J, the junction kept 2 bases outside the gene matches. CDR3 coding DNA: TGTGCCAGCAGTGAATATCGACAGGGGAACACCGGGGAGCTGTTTTTT. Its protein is CASSEYRQGNTGELFF. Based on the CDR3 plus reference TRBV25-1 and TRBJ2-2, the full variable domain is EADIYQTPRYLVIGTGKKITLECSQTMGHDKMYWYQQDPGMELHLIHYSYGVNSTEKGDLSSESTVSRIRTEHFPLTLESARPSHTSQYLCASSEYRQGNTGELFFGEGSRLTVL.

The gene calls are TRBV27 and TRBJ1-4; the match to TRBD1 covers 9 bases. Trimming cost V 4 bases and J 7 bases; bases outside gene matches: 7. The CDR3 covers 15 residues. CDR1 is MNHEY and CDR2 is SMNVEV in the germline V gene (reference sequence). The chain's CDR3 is CASSSYRGQGEKLFF. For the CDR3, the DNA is TGTGCCAGCAGTTCTTACAGGGGGCAGGGTGAAAAACTGTTTTTT.

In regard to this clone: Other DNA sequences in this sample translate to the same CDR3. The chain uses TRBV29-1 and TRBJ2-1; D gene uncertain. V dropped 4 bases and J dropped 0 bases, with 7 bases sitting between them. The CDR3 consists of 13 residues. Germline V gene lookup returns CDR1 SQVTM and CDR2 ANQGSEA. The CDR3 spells CSVGWSSYNEQFF. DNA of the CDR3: TGCAGCGTTGGCTGGAGCTCCTACAATGAGCAGTTCTTC.

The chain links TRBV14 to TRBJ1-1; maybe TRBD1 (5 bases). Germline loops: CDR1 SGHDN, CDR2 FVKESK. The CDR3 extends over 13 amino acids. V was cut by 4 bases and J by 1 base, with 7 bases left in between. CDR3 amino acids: CASSRGRNTEAFF. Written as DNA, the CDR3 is TGTGCCAGCAGCCGGGGCAGGAACACTGAAGCTTTCTTT. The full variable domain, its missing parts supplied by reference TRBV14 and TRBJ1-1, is EAGVTQFPSHSVIEKGQTVTLRCDPISGHDNLYWYRRVMGKEIKFLLHFVKESKQDESGMPNNRFLAERTGGTYSTLKVQPAELEDSGVYFCASSRGRNTEAFFGQGTRLTVV.

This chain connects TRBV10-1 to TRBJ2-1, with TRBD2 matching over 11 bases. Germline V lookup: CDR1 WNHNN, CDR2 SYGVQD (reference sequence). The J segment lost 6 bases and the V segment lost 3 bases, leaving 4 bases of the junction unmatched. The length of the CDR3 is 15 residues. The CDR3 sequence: CASSDSGRAPNEQFF. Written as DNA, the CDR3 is TGCGCCAGCAGTGATAGCGGGAGGGCCCCCAATGAGCAGTTCTTC.

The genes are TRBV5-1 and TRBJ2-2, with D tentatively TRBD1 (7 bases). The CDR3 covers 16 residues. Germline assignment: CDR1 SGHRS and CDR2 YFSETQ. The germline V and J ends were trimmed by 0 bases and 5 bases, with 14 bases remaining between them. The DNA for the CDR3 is TGCGCCAGCAGCTTGGAGGCAGGGGGGTTTACCGGGGAGCTGTTTTTT. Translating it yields CASSLEAGGFTGELFF.

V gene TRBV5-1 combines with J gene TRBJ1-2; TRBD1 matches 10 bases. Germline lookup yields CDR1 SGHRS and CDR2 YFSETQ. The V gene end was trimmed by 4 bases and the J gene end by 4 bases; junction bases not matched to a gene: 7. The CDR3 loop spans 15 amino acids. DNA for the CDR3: TGCGCCAGCAGCCCTTCGACAGGGGGCGGCTATGGCTACACCTTC. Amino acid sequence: CASSPSTGGGYGYTF.

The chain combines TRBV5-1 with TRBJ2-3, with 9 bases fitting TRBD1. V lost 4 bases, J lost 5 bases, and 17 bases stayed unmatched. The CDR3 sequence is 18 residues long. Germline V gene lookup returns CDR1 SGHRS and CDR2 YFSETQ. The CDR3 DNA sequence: TGCGCCAGCAGCCCAACGCCCATCGACAGGGGGTCATTAGATACGCAGTATTTT. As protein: CASSPTPIDRGSLDTQYF.

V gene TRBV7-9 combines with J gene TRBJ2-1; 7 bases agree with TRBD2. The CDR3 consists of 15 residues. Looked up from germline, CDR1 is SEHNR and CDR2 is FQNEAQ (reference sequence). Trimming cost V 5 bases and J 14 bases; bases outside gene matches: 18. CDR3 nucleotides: TGTGCCAGCAGCGCTATACGGCTAGCGGCCTCTTTGGAGTTCTTC. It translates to CASSAIRLAASLEFF.

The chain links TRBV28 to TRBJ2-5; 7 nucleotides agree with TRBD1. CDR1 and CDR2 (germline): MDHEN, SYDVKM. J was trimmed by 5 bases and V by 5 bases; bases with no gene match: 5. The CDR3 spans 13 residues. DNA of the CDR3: TGTGCCAGCAGTGCGGACAGGCAGGAGACCCAGTACTTC. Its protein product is CASSADRQETQYF.

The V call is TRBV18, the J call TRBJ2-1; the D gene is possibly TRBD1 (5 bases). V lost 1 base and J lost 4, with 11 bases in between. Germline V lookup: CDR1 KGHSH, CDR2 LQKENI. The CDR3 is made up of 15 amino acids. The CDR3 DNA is TGTGCCAGCTCACCACTCCAGGGTCCGTACAATGAGCAGTTCTTC. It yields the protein CASSPLQGPYNEQFF. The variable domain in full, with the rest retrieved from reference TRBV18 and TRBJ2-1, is NAGVMQNPRHLVRRRGQEARLRCSPMKGHSHVYWYRQLPEEGLKFMVYLQKENIIDESGMPKERFSAEFPKEGPSILRIQQVVRGDSAAYFCASSPLQGPYNEQFFGPGTRLTVL.

CDR3 in DNA: TGTGCCAGCAAGGGCCTAGCGGGAGTGGAGCAGTTCTTC. It encodes CASKGLAGVEQFF. The chain uses TRBV6-1 and TRBJ2-1; TRBD2 aligns across 10 bases. Germline assignment: CDR1 MNHNS and CDR2 SASEGT. CDR3 size: 13 residues. J lost 10 bases, V lost 7 bases, and 7 bases had no gene match.

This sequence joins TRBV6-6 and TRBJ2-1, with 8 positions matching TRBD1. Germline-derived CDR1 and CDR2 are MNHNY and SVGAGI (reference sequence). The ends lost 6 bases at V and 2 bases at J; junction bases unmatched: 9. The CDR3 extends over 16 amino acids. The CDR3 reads CASRPRQGPTYNEQFF. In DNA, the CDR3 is TGTGCCAGCAGACCCCGACAGGGGCCCACCTACAATGAGCAGTTCTTC.

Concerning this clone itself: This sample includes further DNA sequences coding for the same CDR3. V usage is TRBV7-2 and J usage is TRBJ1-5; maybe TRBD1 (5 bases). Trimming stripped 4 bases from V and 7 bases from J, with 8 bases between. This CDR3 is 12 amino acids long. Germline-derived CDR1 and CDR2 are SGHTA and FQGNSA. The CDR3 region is CASSSGGQPQHF. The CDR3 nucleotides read TGTGCCAGCAGCTCCGGGGGACAGCCCCAGCATTTT.

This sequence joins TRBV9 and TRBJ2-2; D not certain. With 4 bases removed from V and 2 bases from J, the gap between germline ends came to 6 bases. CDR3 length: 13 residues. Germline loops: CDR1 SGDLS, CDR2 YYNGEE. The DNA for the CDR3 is TGTGCCAGCAGCATCCAAAACACCGGGGAGCTGTTTTTT. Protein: CASSIQNTGELFF. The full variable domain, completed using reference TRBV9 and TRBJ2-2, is DSGVTQTPKHLITATGQRVTLRCSPRSGDLSVYWYQQSLDQGLQFLIQYYNGEERAKGNILERFSAQQFPDLHSELNLSSLELGDSALYFCASSIQNTGELFFGEGSRLTVL.

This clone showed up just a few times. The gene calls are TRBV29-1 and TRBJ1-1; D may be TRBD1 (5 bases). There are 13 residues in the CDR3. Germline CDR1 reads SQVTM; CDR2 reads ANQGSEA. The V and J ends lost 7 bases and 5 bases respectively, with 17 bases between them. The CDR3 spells CSARPVGETEAFF. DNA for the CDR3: TGCAGCGCGCGGCCCGTAGGGGAAACTGAAGCTTTCTTT.

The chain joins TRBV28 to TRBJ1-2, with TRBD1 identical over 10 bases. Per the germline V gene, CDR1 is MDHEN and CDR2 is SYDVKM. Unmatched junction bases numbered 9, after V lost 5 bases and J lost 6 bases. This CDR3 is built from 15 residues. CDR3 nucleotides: TGTGCCAGCAGTACCACCGGGACAGGGGTGGATGGCTACACCTTC. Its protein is CASSTTGTGVDGYTF.

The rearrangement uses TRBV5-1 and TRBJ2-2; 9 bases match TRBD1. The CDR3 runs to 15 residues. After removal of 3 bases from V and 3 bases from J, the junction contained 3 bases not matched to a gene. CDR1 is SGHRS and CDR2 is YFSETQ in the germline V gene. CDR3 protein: CASSWRTGDTGELFF. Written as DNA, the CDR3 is TGCGCCAGCAGCTGGAGGACAGGGGACACCGGGGAGCTGTTTTTT.

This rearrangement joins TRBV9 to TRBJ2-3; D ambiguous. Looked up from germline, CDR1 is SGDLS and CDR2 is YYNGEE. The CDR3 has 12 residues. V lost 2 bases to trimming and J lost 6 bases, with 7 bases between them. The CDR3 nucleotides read TGTGCCAGCAGCGTCACCGTGGATACGCAGTATTTT. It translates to CASSVTVDTQYF. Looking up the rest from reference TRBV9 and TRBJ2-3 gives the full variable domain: DSGVTQTPKHLITATGQRVTLRCSPRSGDLSVYWYQQSLDQGLQFLIQYYNGEERAKGNILERFSAQQFPDLHSELNLSSLELGDSALYFCASSVTVDTQYFGPGTRLTVL.